This T cell receptor beta chain was obtained from a study of blood T cell repertoires in COVID-19. Study summary: Samples taken during acute and convalescent COVID-19 were collected in the United States, Italy and Spain.

V shed 11 bases and J shed 0 bases, with 17 bases lying between them. In germline, CDR1 is SGHAT, CDR2 FQNNGV. The length of the CDR3 is 14 residues. This table comes from immunoSEQ multiplex PCR, and its TCRdb copy is limited to in-frame clones, with some not included. Here the sample spans a few hundred thousand clones, roughly 89% being singletons. One Seattle source followed patients from active infection through their disease course. This TCR derives from an older woman with COVID-19, enrolled during active disease. The sample taken for sequencing was peripheral blood. The V call is TRBV11-2, the J call TRBJ2-7; D is perhaps TRBD1 (5 bases). The CDR3 protein is CASGYTTASYEQYF. DNA of the CDR3: TGTGCCTCCGGCTATACGACAGCCTCCTACGAGCAGTACTTC.